Following are 7 T cell receptor beta chains from one sample sequenced in a study of T cell changes during pregnancy in multiple sclerosis. Data came from immunoSEQ multiplex PCR; TCRdb stores just in-frame clones and leaves some out. The sample consists of just under 20,000 clones, approximately 90% of them appearing once. Material: CD8+ T cells from peripheral blood mononuclear cells, obtained in the third trimester of pregnancy. These receptors were obtained from a female donor in good health, enrolled as a control in a pregnancy study.

This chain uses TRBV11-2 with TRBJ1-3; D is unclear. V was shortened by 4 bases and J by 4 bases, with 14 bases between the two germline ends. Looked up from germline, CDR1 is SGHAT and CDR2 is FQNNGV. CDR3 length: 15 amino acids. The CDR3 DNA reads as TGTGCCAGCAGCTCCGACCAGGATCCGGGAAACACCATATATTTT. Translation: CASSSDQDPGNTIYF. The full variable domain, its missing parts supplied by reference TRBV11-2 and TRBJ1-3, is EAGVAQSPRYKIIEKRQSVAFWCNPISGHATLYWYQQILGQGPKLLIQFQNNGVVDDSQLPKDRFSAERLKGVDSTLKIQPAKLEDSAVYLCASSSDQDPGNTIYFGEGSWLTVV.

This clone was found once. The V gene is TRBV4-3, the J gene TRBJ2-2, with a possible D match to TRBD2 (5 bases). This CDR3 has 18 residues. V lost 2 bases and J 6 bases, leaving 22 bases between the germline ends. CDR1 is LGHNA and CDR2 is YSLEER in the germline V gene. The CDR3 DNA sequence: TGCGCCAGCAGCCAAAGCGGAGGCGAGACATCCCCTCCCGGGGAGCTGTTTTTT. Translation: CASSQSGGETSPPGELFF.

This sequence joins TRBV5-1 and TRBJ1-1; D is unresolved. The V gene lost 5 bases and the J gene lost 1 base, with 9 bases spanning the gap. The V gene's germline CDR1 is SGHRS and CDR2 YFSETQ. The CDR3 length is 13 residues. CDR3 sequence (DNA): TGCGCCAGCAGTGAGGGAAAGAACACTGAAGCTTTCTTT. As protein: CASSEGKNTEAFF.

This chain connects TRBV27 to TRBJ2-7; D is unclear. Germline V gene data show CDR1 as MNHEY and CDR2 as SMNVEV (reference sequence). The CDR3 contains 12 residues. DNA for the CDR3: TGTGCTTGCGGAGAAACATCCTTAGAGCAGTACTTC. Translating it yields CACGETSLEQYF.

The gene calls are TRBV28 and TRBJ2-7; TRBD1 matches at 8 bases. The length of the CDR3 is 14 residues. CDR1 is MDHEN and CDR2 is SYDVKM in the germline V gene. The V and J ends lost 4 bases and 1 base, in that order; junction bases with no gene match: 3. CDR3 sequence (DNA): TGTGCCAGCAGTTACCGACAGGGGTCCTACGAGCAGTACTTC. Protein: CASSYRQGSYEQYF.

The chain recombines TRBV5-6 with TRBJ1-6; D is ambiguous. The CDR3 consists of 11 residues. Per germline, CDR1 SGHDT and CDR2 YYEEEE. V was shortened by 0 bases and J by 14 bases, with 6 bases between the two germline ends. As DNA, the CDR3 is TGTGCCAGCAGCTTGGGAGAGGCCCTCCACTTT. Translation gives CASSLGEALHF.

CDR3 region: CASSLDGGEYYGYTF. DNA of the CDR3: TGTGCCAGCAGCTTAGATGGGGGGGAGTACTATGGCTACACCTTC. The chain links TRBV7-9 to TRBJ1-2; D perhaps matches TRBD1 (5 bases). Looked up from germline, CDR1 is SEHNR and CDR2 is FQNEAQ (reference sequence). The CDR3 covers 15 residues. The V gene lost 1 base and the J gene lost 3 bases, with 12 bases spanning the gap.